The next 27 T cell receptor beta chains were all read from a single sample in a study of cytomegalovirus exposure and HLA in healthy donors listed by TCRdb under 2017. Library prep was done by the immunoSEQ multiplex PCR assay. A mixture of 60 forward primers for TCR Vbeta segments and 13 reverse primers for TCR Jbeta segments was used in the multiplex PCR. TCRdb limited this immuneACCESS table to in-frame rearrangements with V and J called. A share of clones is missing; checked studies link under half to unresolved V genes, and the rest is unexplained. This sample has around 250,000 clones in its table, and about 80% of those were observed once. Roughly 7.4% of the sample is taken by the ten largest. Sequenced sample: PBMCs. The receptors shown here come from a woman aged 55-75 years in good health and CMV-seropositive.

This clone has more than one count but fewer than ten. V usage is TRBV9 and J usage is TRBJ1-5; 9 nucleotides align to TRBD1. The J segment lost 4 bases and the V segment lost 5 bases, leaving 10 bases of the junction unmatched. The germline gives CDR1 SGDLS, CDR2 YYNGEE. The CDR3 runs 16 residues. The CDR3 bases are TGTGCCAGCAGAGACAGGGGGGCGACTGGGAATCAGCCCCAGCATTTT. It encodes CASRDRGATGNQPQHF.

The rearrangement uses TRBV28 and TRBJ1-1; a possible D gene is TRBD1 (5 bases). V was pared by 2 bases and J by 11 bases, with 15 bases between. Germline CDR1 reads MDHEN; CDR2 reads SYDVKM. The CDR3 runs to 13 residues. This chain's CDR3 is CASSLTGGGSAFF. DNA for the CDR3: TGTGCCAGCAGTTTAACCGGGGGGGGTAGTGCTTTCTTT.

The chain employs TRBV5-1 and TRBJ2-4, with 9 bases that match TRBD1. The germline V gene encodes CDR1 SGHRS and CDR2 YFSETQ. Trimming at V came to 4 bases and at J to 6 bases, leaving 5 bases not matched to a gene. The CDR3 is made up of 14 amino acids. The CDR3 protein is CASSNPGQGNIQYF. The DNA for the CDR3 is TGCGCCAGCAGCAATCCGGGACAGGGAAACATTCAGTACTTC.

J is TRBJ2-3 and V is TRBV6-4, with 12 bases identical to TRBD2. CDR1 is MRHNA, CDR2 SNTAGT, per germline. V shed 5 bases and J 4 bases; nucleotides not matched to a gene: 4. The CDR3 sequence is 15 residues long. In DNA form, the CDR3 reads TGTGCCAGCAGTCGACTAGCGGGAGACCCAGATACGCAGTATTTT. Its protein product is CASSRLAGDPDTQYF.

The J gene is TRBJ2-1, the V gene TRBV6-5, with 14 nucleotides matching TRBD2. CDR1 and CDR2 (germline): MNHEY, SVGAGI. Trimming took 6 bases from V and 9 from J; bases not matched to a gene: 7. The length of the CDR3 is 15 residues. The CDR3 loop is CASSRGLAGAFEQFF. The CDR3 nucleotides are TGTGCCAGCAGCCGGGGACTAGCGGGAGCTTTTGAGCAGTTCTTC.

The V and J genes are TRBV5-1 and TRBJ2-1; D may be TRBD2 (6 bases). The V gene lost 0 bases and the J gene lost 7 bases, with 14 bases spanning the gap. The length of the CDR3 is 15 residues. Germline lookup yields CDR1 SGHRS and CDR2 YFSETQ. CDR3 region: CASSLGAGTVNEQFF. In DNA, the CDR3 is TGCGCCAGCAGCTTGGGGGCGGGAACAGTTAATGAGCAGTTCTTC.

The CDR3 loop reads CASIPTVVAGGRYEQYF. The DNA for the CDR3 is TGTGCCAGCATTCCAACGGTGGTAGCGGGAGGGCGGTACGAGCAGTACTTC. V is TRBV27 and J is TRBJ2-7; 11 bases match TRBD2. This CDR3 region has 17 residues. V lost 7 bases, J lost 4 bases, and 15 bases stayed unmatched. Per the germline V gene, CDR1 is MNHEY and CDR2 is SMNVEV (reference sequence).

This clone was seen a few times. The genes are TRBV29-1 and TRBJ1-1, with D perhaps TRBD1 (6 bases). Per germline, CDR1 SQVTM and CDR2 ANQGSEA. The CDR3 totals 11 residues. The V end lost 6 bases, the J end lost 7 bases, and 12 bases lay between the germline ends. The chain's CDR3 is CSVQTGHEAFF. DNA of the CDR3: TGCAGCGTACAGACAGGCCATGAAGCTTTCTTT.

The chain is built from TRBV4-1 and TRBJ2-7, with D possibly being TRBD2 (6 bases). V was clipped by 5 bases and J by 1 base, with 9 bases between them. Germline V gene data show CDR1 as MGHRA and CDR2 as YSYEKL. CDR3 length: 13 amino acids. CDR3 in DNA: TGCGCCAGCAGCGGTGGGGGGTCCTACGAGCAGTACTTC. This gives the protein CASSGGGSYEQYF.

The chain is built from TRBV15 and TRBJ1-5, with unresolved D. The CDR3 sequence is 14 residues long. Trimming removed 4 bases at V and 4 bases at J, with 11 bases between. In germline, CDR1 is LNHNV, CDR2 YYDKDF (reference sequence). The chain's CDR3 is CATSMEASNQPQHF. CDR3 in DNA: TGTGCCACCAGCATGGAAGCGTCGAATCAGCCCCAGCATTTT.

This clone was picked up a small number of times. The chain uses TRBV19 and TRBJ2-3; D gene ambiguous. The germline V and J ends were trimmed by 9 bases and 3 bases, with 13 bases remaining between them. Per germline, CDR1 LNHDA and CDR2 SQIVND (reference sequence). The CDR3 runs 13 residues. The CDR3 loop is CASRHPVTDTQYF. CDR3 nucleotide sequence: TGTGCCAGCCGCCACCCAGTGACAGATACGCAGTATTTT.

The genes are TRBV5-4 and TRBJ1-1, with D tentatively TRBD1 (6 bases). This CDR3 region has 15 residues. V was cut by 1 base and J by 2 bases, with 12 bases left in between. The germline V gene encodes CDR1 SGHNT and CDR2 YYREEE (reference sequence). CDR3 nucleotides: TGTGCCAGCAGCTTGCGGACAGAATTAAACACTGAAGCTTTCTTT. Residues: CASSLRTELNTEAFF.

CDR3 in DNA: TGTGCCAGCAGCTTAGGTTTAGGGGGAAATCAGCCCCAGCATTTT. Amino acids: CASSLGLGGNQPQHF. This chain links TRBV7-2 with TRBJ1-5; tentative D call: TRBD1 (6 bases). Germline values: CDR1 SGHTA, CDR2 FQGNSA. With 1 base removed from V and 4 bases from J, the gap between germline ends came to 11 bases. This CDR3 region has 15 residues.

The chain has TRBV18 and TRBJ2-1, with TRBD2 matching over 13 bases. From germline, CDR1 is KGHSH and CDR2 LQKENI. J lost 3 bases, V lost 2 bases, and 4 bases had no gene match. The CDR3 is made up of 17 amino acids. CDR3 protein: CASSPGTSGIYYNEQFF. The CDR3 bases are TGTGCCAGCTCACCAGGGACTAGCGGGATTTACTACAATGAGCAGTTCTTC.

The J gene is TRBJ1-5, the V gene TRBV6-1; 9 bases are shared with TRBD1. The CDR3 spans 14 residues. Germline V gene lookup returns CDR1 MNHNS and CDR2 SASEGT. The V segment lost 1 base and the J segment 7 bases; nucleotides outside the gene matches: 2. This CDR3 is CASSEGQGVQPQHF. CDR3 DNA: TGTGCCAGCAGTGAAGGACAGGGGGTCCAGCCCCAGCATTTT.

J is TRBJ2-2 and V is TRBV5-1; 7 nucleotides agree with TRBD2. There are 16 residues in the CDR3. In germline, CDR1 is SGHRS, CDR2 YFSETQ. With 2 bases clipped from V and 3 bases from J, the junction kept 7 bases outside the gene matches. CDR3 sequence reads: CASSFKMAGDTGELFF. DNA of the CDR3: TGCGCCAGCAGCTTTAAAATGGCGGGAGACACCGGGGAGCTGTTTTTT. The variable domain in full, with the rest retrieved from reference TRBV5-1 and TRBJ2-2, is KAGVTQTPRYLIKTRGQQVTLSCSPISGHRSVSWYQQTPGQGLQFLFEYFSETQRNKGNFPGRFSGRQFSNSRSEMNVSTLELGDSALYLCASSFKMAGDTGELFFGEGSRLTVL.

The V call is TRBV18, the J call TRBJ1-5, with 8 positions matching TRBD1. CDR3 length equals 16 residues. Germline V CDR1 and CDR2: KGHSH, LQKENI. Unmatched junction bases numbered 6, after V lost 3 bases and J lost 2 bases. The CDR3 coding sequence is TGTGCCAGCTCACCCGGGACAGGCAGCGGCAATCAGCCCCAGCATTTT. This encodes CASSPGTGSGNQPQHF.

V gene TRBV27 combines with J gene TRBJ2-2; TRBD1 agrees at 9 bases. V shed 5 bases, J shed 7 bases, and the junction held 5 bases outside the gene matches. The germline V gene has CDR1 MNHEY and CDR2 SMNVEV (reference sequence). The CDR3 totals 14 residues. The CDR3, as DNA: TGTGCCAGCAGTCTGCGACAGGGGGTCGGGGAGCTGTTTTTT. Translation gives CASSLRQGVGELFF.

This clone was picked up one time. The rearrangement links TRBV13 to TRBJ2-5; maybe TRBD1 (5 bases). The J call is in doubt because the DNA end fits TRBJ2-7 better. The CDR3 sequence is 13 residues long. Per germline, CDR1 PRHDT and CDR2 FYEKMQ (reference sequence). The CDR3 coding sequence is TGTGCCAGCAGCGGGGCAGTAACCTACGAGCAGTACTTC. As protein: CASSGAVTYEQYF.

Note on this clone: The CDR3 ends on some other residue instead of the conserved phenylalanine or tryptophan, so this is likely a read error. The DNA of the CDR3 is TGTGCCAGCAGTTTTTCTAGCGACCGCTCCTACGAGCAGTACCTC. Translating it yields CASSFSSDRSYEQYL. This sequence joins TRBV27 and TRBJ2-7; D may be TRBD2 (6 bases). The CDR3 has 15 amino acids. The V end lost 3 bases, the J end lost 0 bases, and 12 bases lay between the germline ends. CDR1 and CDR2 from the germline V gene are MNHEY and SMNVEV (reference sequence).

This clone has only a few counts. This rearrangement joins TRBV7-9 to TRBJ2-7; 9 positions match TRBD2. Germline V lookup: CDR1 SEHNR, CDR2 FQNEAQ (reference sequence). V lost 5 bases to trimming and J lost 7 bases; unmatched junction nucleotides: 6. The CDR3 has 13 residues. The CDR3 here is CASSRSGSREQYF. CDR3 in DNA: TGTGCCAGCAGCCGTAGCGGGAGTCGGGAGCAGTACTTC.

The chain is built from TRBV5-1 and TRBJ1-5; 7 nucleotides agree with TRBD1. Germline V gives CDR1 SGHRS, CDR2 YFSETQ. The V and J ends lost 5 bases and 4 bases, in that order; junction bases with no gene match: 6. The CDR3 spans 14 residues. CDR3 region: CASSTGQPNQPQHF. For the CDR3, the DNA is TGCGCCAGCAGTACGGGACAGCCTAATCAGCCCCAGCATTTT. Full variable domain (rest looked up from reference TRBV5-1 and TRBJ1-5): KAGVTQTPRYLIKTRGQQVTLSCSPISGHRSVSWYQQTPGQGLQFLFEYFSETQRNKGNFPGRFSGRQFSNSRSEMNVSTLELGDSALYLCASSTGQPNQPQHFGDGTRLSIL.

The chain is built from TRBV15 and TRBJ2-7, with 8 bases aligning to TRBD2. Germline V gives CDR1 LNHNV, CDR2 YYDKDF (reference sequence). CDR3 length: 14 residues. J was trimmed by 0 bases and V by 5 bases; bases with no gene match: 3. The DNA for the CDR3 is TGTGCCACCAGCCTTAGCGGGGTCTCCTACGAGCAGTACTTC. It specifies CATSLSGVSYEQYF.

CDR3 region: CASSLSSNQPQHF. CDR3 coding DNA: TGTGCCAGCAGCTTGAGCAGCAATCAGCCCCAGCATTTT. V is TRBV7-6 and J is TRBJ1-5; D is unclear. The CDR3 spans 13 residues. The V end was cut by 3 bases, the J end by 1 base, with 4 bases between. The V gene's germline CDR1 is SGHVS and CDR2 FNYEAQ.

The chain couples TRBV2 to TRBJ1-4, with 9 bases matching TRBD1. The germline V gene encodes CDR1 SNHLY and CDR2 FYNNEI. There are 15 residues in the CDR3. V shed 8 bases and J 2 bases; nucleotides not matched to a gene: 6. The CDR3 reads CASGLDRGTNEKLFF. In nucleotides, the CDR3 is TGTGCCAGCGGCTTAGACAGGGGGACTAATGAAAAACTGTTTTTT.

The chain recombines TRBV18 with TRBJ1-3; no firm D call. Per germline, CDR1 KGHSH and CDR2 LQKENI. The CDR3 loop spans 12 amino acids. Trimming left V 8 bases short and J 8 bases short, with 13 bases between. The CDR3 DNA reads TGTGCCAGCGGAACGGAGCTTCACACCATATATTTT. Translation gives CASGTELHTIYF.

This rearrangement joins TRBV7-2 to TRBJ1-1; 8 nucleotides agree with TRBD1. Germline V CDR1 and CDR2: SGHTA, FQGNSA. The CDR3 covers 12 residues. Unmatched junction bases numbered 5, after V lost 3 bases and J lost 11 bases. CDR3 region: CASSLTGERAFF. The CDR3 DNA follows: TGTGCCAGCAGCTTGACAGGGGAACGGGCTTTCTTT.